The present T cell receptor beta chain was sequenced within a study of Ad26.COV2.S vaccination and SARS-CoV-2 variants. On the study more broadly: Participants got Ad26.COV2.S intramuscularly, once or twice 56 days apart.

Indicated treatment: some 20 received Ad26.COV2.S at low or high dose, single or two shots; five or six received placebo; per-sample allocation not given. The study sampled participants on day 63 after the first vaccine or placebo injection. Per the germline V gene, CDR1 is SGHRS and CDR2 is YFSETQ. The CDR3 totals 13 residues. V dropped 4 bases and J dropped 7; count of bases not matched to a gene: 7. The method was immunoSEQ multiplex PCR; TCRdb's version includes in-frame clones alone and lacks a portion of them. Of about 330,000 clones listed, roughly 90% are singletons. This clonotype was obtained from a person aged 18 to 59 who received the Ad26.COV2.S COVID-19 vaccine or a placebo. The V gene is TRBV5-1, the J gene TRBJ2-5; TRBD1 matches 7 bases. Material: peripheral blood, obtained in a trial of Ad26.COV2.S vaccine versus placebo. This chain's CDR3 is CASSDAGGTTQYF. The CDR3 DNA reads TGCGCCAGCAGCGACGCAGGGGGTACGACCCAGTACTTC.